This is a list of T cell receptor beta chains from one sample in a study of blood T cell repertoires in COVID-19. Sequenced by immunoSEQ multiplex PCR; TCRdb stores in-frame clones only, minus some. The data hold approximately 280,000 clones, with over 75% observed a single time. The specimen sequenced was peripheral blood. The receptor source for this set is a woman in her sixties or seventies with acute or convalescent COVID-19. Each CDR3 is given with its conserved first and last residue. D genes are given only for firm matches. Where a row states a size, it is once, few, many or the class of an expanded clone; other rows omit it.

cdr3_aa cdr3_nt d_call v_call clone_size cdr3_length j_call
CASSYGDRGKNEQFF TGTGCCAGCAGTTACGGTGACAGGGGTAAAAATGAGCAGTTCTTC TRBD1 TRBV6-6 - 15 TRBJ2-1
CAWSARAGNSPLHF TGTGCCTGGAGTGCCAGGGCGGGAAATTCACCCCTCCACTTT - TRBV30 - 14 TRBJ1-6
CASSRQGGSGNTIYF TGTGCCAGCAGCCGTCAGGGGGGCTCTGGAAACACCATATATTTT TRBD1 TRBV3-1/TRBV3-2 - 15 TRBJ1-3
CSASGFMNTEAFF TGCAGCGCCTCGGGGTTTATGAACACTGAAGCTTTCTTT - TRBV29-1 - 13 TRBJ1-1
CASHPGGSQVTSKYF TGTGCCAGCCATCCCGGCGGGTCCCAGGTTACGAGCAAGTACTTC - TRBV6-5 few 15 TRBJ2-7
CASSLQQDSSTLTEAFF TGTGCCAGCAGTCTGCAGCAGGACAGTTCTACACTGACTGAAGCTTTCTTT - TRBV27 - 17 TRBJ1-1
CASSLSGRGTEAFF TGTGCCAGCAGTTTAAGCGGGAGGGGGACTGAAGCTTTCTTT - TRBV28 - 14 TRBJ1-1
CASSKTGASFNYGYTF TGTGCCAGCAGCAAAACAGGGGCCTCCTTTAACTATGGCTACACCTTC TRBD1 TRBV14 - 16 TRBJ1-2
CASSVTGTGNNEQFF TGTGCCAGCAGTGTTACCGGGACAGGCAACAATGAGCAGTTCTTC TRBD1 TRBV2 - 15 TRBJ2-1
CASSLEGQGAFF TGTGCCAGCAGTTTAGAGGGGCAGGGAGCTTTCTTT - TRBV12-3/TRBV12-4 - 12 TRBJ1-1
CASSGQGPADTQYF TGTGCCAGCAGCGGACAGGGCCCCGCAGATACGCAGTATTTT TRBD1 TRBV2 - 14 TRBJ2-3
CASSLWAGNRETQYF TGCGCCAGCAGCTTGTGGGCCGGGAACCGGGAGACCCAGTACTTC - TRBV5-1 - 15 TRBJ2-5
CASSTAGSPNEQYF TGCGCCAGCAGCACCGCAGGGTCCCCTAACGAGCAGTACTTC - TRBV5-1 - 14 TRBJ2-7
CASSRQGDTEAFF TGCGCCAGCAGCAGGCAGGGGGACACTGAAGCTTTCTTT TRBD1 TRBV5-1 - 13 TRBJ1-1
CASSTLAGEKNIQYF TGTGCCAGTAGTACCTTAGCGGGTGAGAAAAACATTCAGTACTTC TRBD2 TRBV19 - 15 TRBJ2-4
CAILTDTQYF TGTGCCATTCTCACAGATACGCAGTATTTT - TRBV6-5 - 10 TRBJ2-3
CASMGGIMGFF TGTGCCAGCATGGGAGGGATTATGGGGTTCTTC TRBD2 TRBV6-5 once 11 TRBJ2-1